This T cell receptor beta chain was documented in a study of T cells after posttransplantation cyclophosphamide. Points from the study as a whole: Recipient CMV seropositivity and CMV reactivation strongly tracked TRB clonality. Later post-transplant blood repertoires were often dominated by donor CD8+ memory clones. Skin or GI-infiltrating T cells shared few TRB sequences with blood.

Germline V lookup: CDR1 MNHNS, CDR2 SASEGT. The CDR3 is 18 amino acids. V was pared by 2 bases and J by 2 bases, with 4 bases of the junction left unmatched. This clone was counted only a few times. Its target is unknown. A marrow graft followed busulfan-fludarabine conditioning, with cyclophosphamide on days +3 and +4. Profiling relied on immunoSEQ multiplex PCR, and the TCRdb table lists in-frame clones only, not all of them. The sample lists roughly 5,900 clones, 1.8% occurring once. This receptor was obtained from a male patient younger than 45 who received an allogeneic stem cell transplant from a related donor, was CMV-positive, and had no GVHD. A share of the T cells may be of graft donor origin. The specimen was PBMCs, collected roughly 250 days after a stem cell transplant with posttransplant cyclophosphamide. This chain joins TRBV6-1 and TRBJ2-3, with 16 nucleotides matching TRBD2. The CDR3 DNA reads TGTGCCAGCAGTGAACGGGGGACTAGCGGGGGGGTCACAGATACGCAGTATTTT. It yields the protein CASSERGTSGGVTDTQYF.